These 11 T cell receptor beta chains were sequenced from one sample in a study of cytomegalovirus exposure and HLA in healthy donors. Primers for the PCR totalled 60 Vbeta and 13 Jbeta. TCRdb's table, derived via immunoSEQ multiplex PCR, lists solely in-frame clones and lacks some. The table shows roughly 150,000 clones, with about four fifths occurring only once. Sequencing used PBMCs. The receptors come from a male donor in good health and CMV-seropositive.

J is TRBJ2-3 and V is TRBV6-6; 12 bases are a match to TRBD1. This CDR3 spans 15 amino acids. Germline CDR1 MNHNY, CDR2 SVGAGI (reference sequence). Trimming removed 6 bases from V and 5 bases from J; junction bases left unmatched: 6. The CDR3 DNA follows: TGTGCCAGCAGGCTGGGACAGGGGGCCGAAGATACGCAGTATTTT. It encodes CASRLGQGAEDTQYF.

The chain links TRBV5-1 to TRBJ2-1; 12 positions agree with TRBD2. The V gene end was trimmed by 0 bases and the J gene end by 10 bases; junction bases not matched to a gene: 14. Germline lookup yields CDR1 SGHRS and CDR2 YFSETQ. CDR3 length: 18 residues. The CDR3 DNA sequence: TGCGCCAGCAGCTTGGGGACTAGCGGGGTGGCAACATTCGTAGAGCAGTTCTTC. As protein: CASSLGTSGVATFVEQFF.

This chain uses TRBV6-1 with TRBJ1-6; tentatively, D is TRBD1 (5 bases). V lost 7 bases and J lost 10, with 20 bases in between. Germline values: CDR1 MNHNS, CDR2 SASEGT. The CDR3 extends over 15 amino acids. The CDR3 region is CASKVSGQGDSPLHF. The CDR3 nucleotides read TGTGCCAGCAAGGTTTCTGGGCAGGGCGACTCACCCCTCCACTTT.

The chain has TRBV29-1 and TRBJ1-1, with D hard to call. Germline CDR1 reads SQVTM; CDR2 reads ANQGSEA. V was shortened by 6 bases and J by 3 bases, with 14 bases between the two germline ends. The CDR3 length is 13 residues. The CDR3 DNA reads TGCAGCGTCCGGTTGTCTCGGGACACTGAAGCTTTCTTT. Translation gives CSVRLSRDTEAFF. The full variable domain, rest sourced from reference TRBV29-1 and TRBJ1-1, is SAVISQKPSRDICQRGTSLTIQCQVDSQVTMMFWYRQQPGQSLTLIATANQGSEATYESGFVIDKFPISRPNLTFSTLTVSNMSPEDSSIYLCSVRLSRDTEAFFGQGTRLTVV.

This clone was counted a few times. The chain combines TRBV27 with TRBJ1-5; D is perhaps TRBD1 (5 bases). The CDR3 length is 17 residues. Per the germline V gene, CDR1 is MNHEY and CDR2 is SMNVEV (reference sequence). Trimming pared 5 bases from V and 3 bases from J, leaving 20 bases between. CDR3 DNA sequence: TGTGCCAGCAGTAGAGGGGTAGGCGGGGGTATCAATCAGCCCCAGCATTTT. Encoded protein: CASSRGVGGGINQPQHF.

The J gene is TRBJ1-1, the V gene TRBV6-5, with D maybe TRBD1 (5 bases). V lost 0 bases and J 0 bases, leaving 11 bases between the germline ends. CDR1 MNHEY and CDR2 SVGAGI come from the germline V gene. The CDR3 sequence is 16 residues long. CDR3 nucleotide sequence: TGTGCCAGCAGTTACTCTGGGGCGGTATTGAACACTGAAGCTTTCTTT. Protein sequence: CASSYSGAVLNTEAFF.

This clone was picked up a small number of times. The J gene is TRBJ1-2, the V gene TRBV6-1; D perhaps matches TRBD1 (6 bases). The CDR3 spans 13 residues. V was shortened by 5 bases and J by 2 bases, with 9 bases between the two germline ends. Germline V gives CDR1 MNHNS, CDR2 SASEGT. CDR3 residues: CASSLTGNYGYTF. CDR3 coding DNA: TGTGCCAGCAGTTTGACAGGAAACTATGGCTACACCTTC.

This sequence joins TRBV30 and TRBJ2-1, with D perhaps TRBD2 (7 bases). This CDR3 contains 15 residues. From germline, CDR1 is GTSNPN and CDR2 SVGIG (reference sequence). The germline V and J ends were trimmed by 3 bases and 7 bases, with 19 bases remaining between them. In nucleotides, the CDR3 is TGTGCCTGGAGACAACGGACTGGGGGGGCGAATGAGCAGTTCTTC. It specifies CAWRQRTGGANEQFF.

This chain links TRBV6-5 with TRBJ2-7; perhaps TRBD2 as D (6 bases). The germline V gene has CDR1 MNHEY and CDR2 SVGAGI. This CDR3 has 14 residues. Trimming shortened V by 5 bases and J by 2 bases, and 13 bases separated the two germline ends. The CDR3 DNA is TGTGCCAGCAGTCACGGGAGATGGGCCTACGAGCAGTACTTC. Amino acid sequence: CASSHGRWAYEQYF.

CDR3 DNA: TGTGCCATCAGTGAGTCGAGTTCTTACACTGAAGCTTTCTTT. This encodes CAISESSSYTEAFF. This chain joins TRBV10-3 and TRBJ1-1; D remains ambiguous. V was clipped by 0 bases and J by 3 bases, with 8 bases between them. The germline V gene encodes CDR1 ENHRY and CDR2 SYGVKD. This CDR3 comprises 14 residues.

This chain joins TRBV5-1 and TRBJ2-1; D not resolved. Germline assignment: CDR1 SGHRS and CDR2 YFSETQ. The CDR3 consists of 15 residues. Trimming stripped 0 bases from V and 5 bases from J, with 12 bases between. CDR3 loop: CASSLGNGVNNEQFF. The CDR3 region has the DNA TGCGCCAGCAGCTTGGGTAACGGTGTCAACAATGAGCAGTTCTTC.